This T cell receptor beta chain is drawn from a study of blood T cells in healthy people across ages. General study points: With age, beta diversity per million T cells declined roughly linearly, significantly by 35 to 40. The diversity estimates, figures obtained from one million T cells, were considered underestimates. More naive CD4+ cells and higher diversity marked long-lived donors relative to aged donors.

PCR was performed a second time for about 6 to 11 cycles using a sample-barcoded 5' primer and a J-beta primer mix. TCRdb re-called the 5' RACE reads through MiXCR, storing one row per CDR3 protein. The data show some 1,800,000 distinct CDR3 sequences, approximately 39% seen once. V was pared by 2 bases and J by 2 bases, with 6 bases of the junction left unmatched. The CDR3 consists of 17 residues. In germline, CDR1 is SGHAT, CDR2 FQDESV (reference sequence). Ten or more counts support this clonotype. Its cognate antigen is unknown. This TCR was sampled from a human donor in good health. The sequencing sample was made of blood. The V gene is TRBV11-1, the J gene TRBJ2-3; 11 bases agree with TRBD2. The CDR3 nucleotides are TGTGCCAGCAGCTTATCGGGACTAGCGGTTTACACAGATACGCAGTATTTT. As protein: CASSLSGLAVYTDTQYF.